This T cell receptor (beta chain) derives from a study of PD-1 blockade in classical Hodgkin lymphoma. Overall study: A 3 mg/kg intravenous dose of nivolumab was received by patients every 2 weeks. Study results and limitations: Patients who began taking nivolumab under 1 year after ASCT were left out. Whereas CD4+ TCR diversity had risen significantly by C4D1, CD8+ TCR diversity had not. Relapsed/refractory patients reportedly had the lowest baseline TCR diversity, below newly diagnosed patients, who were below healthy donors.

As concerns this clone: No antigen is known for it.

Every one of the patients relapsed after autologous stem cell transplantation (brentuximab vedotin exposure was variable). Germline lookup yields CDR1 MNHEY and CDR2 SMNVEV (reference sequence). J was trimmed by 9 bases and V by 7 bases; bases with no gene match: 19. This CDR3 contains 18 residues. The data were produced by immunoSEQ multiplex PCR, yet TCRdb's version contains in-frame clones alone and is incomplete. The sample yields about 98,000 clones, 80% to 95% seen once. This sequence originates from a human donor with classical Hodgkin lymphoma. Sequenced here: peripheral blood mononuclear cells (PBMCs), sampled at baseline. The rearrangement uses TRBV27 and TRBJ2-1, with TRBD2 matching 12 bases. The DNA for the CDR3 is TGTGCCAGCACCCAACATACTAGCGGGAGGTCAGCGTTAGGTGAGCAGTTCTTC. This sequence encodes CASTQHTSGRSALGEQFF.